Following are 17 T cell receptor beta chains from one sample sequenced in a study of T-cell memory formation after mild COVID-19. TCRdb reprocessed the 5' RACE reads via MiXCR and lists one record per CDR3 protein. This sample has about 390,000 distinct CDR3 sequences; 21% occur once, and the top ten carry around 13%. Material: PBMCs or a T cell subset sorted from them (not recorded which). The source of these receptors is an adult woman who had mild COVID-19 (a few samples of this study predate the infection). Cell type and time point are not known.

The chain carries TRBV12-3 or TRBV12-4 and TRBJ1-2; D is perhaps TRBD1 (5 bases). The CDR3 covers 13 residues. V was pared by 6 bases and J by 7 bases, with 15 bases between. The DNA for the CDR3 is TGTGCCAGCAGCCCCCAGGGATTTAGTGGCTACACCTTC. The encoded protein is CASSPQGFSGYTF.

CDR3 DNA sequence: TGCGCCAGCAGCTTTGGGGGCCCCAATGAAGCTTTCTTT. Translated, it gives CASSFGGPNEAFF. The V call is TRBV5-1, the J call TRBJ1-1, with D possibly TRBD1 on 6 matching bases. Trimming stripped 2 bases from V and 7 bases from J, with 12 bases between. The germline CDR1 and CDR2 sequences are SGHRS and YFSETQ. The CDR3 extends over 13 amino acids.

This clonotype was observed a few times. The chain couples TRBV15 to TRBJ2-1; 9 bases match TRBD2. V was pared by 0 bases and J by 11 bases, with 5 bases of the junction left unmatched. The length of the CDR3 is 14 residues. Germline V gene lookup returns CDR1 LNHNV and CDR2 YYDKDF (reference sequence). The CDR3 DNA reads as TGTGCCACCAGCAGAGATGGGCTAGCGGGGAAGCAGTTCTTC. This codes for CATSRDGLAGKQFF.

This clonotype was detected only a few times. V usage is TRBV5-5 and J usage is TRBJ2-7; D might be TRBD1 (5 bases). V was clipped by 0 bases and J by 6 bases, with 13 bases between them. Germline CDR1 is SGHKS and CDR2 is YYEKEE (reference sequence). This CDR3 has 14 residues. Here the CDR3 DNA reads TGTGCCAGCAGCTTGGCCAGTGGGGCAAGCGAGCAGTACTTC. This codes for CASSLASGASEQYF.

This clonotype has more than one count but fewer than ten. The chain joins TRBV12-3 or TRBV12-4 to TRBJ1-2, with D uncertain. The V end was cut by 1 base, the J end by 8 bases, with 14 bases between. The CDR3 is 14 residues long. CDR3 DNA sequence: TGTGCCAGCAGTTTAGTAGCCGCCGCCTGGGGCTACACCTTC. It translates to CASSLVAAAWGYTF.

The chain recombines TRBV24-1 with TRBJ2-3; maybe TRBD2 (6 bases). This CDR3 region has 13 residues. Germline-derived CDR1 and CDR2 are KGHDR and SFDVKD. Trimming pared 6 bases from V and 3 bases from J, leaving 9 bases between. The CDR3 sequence: CATSREKTDTQYF. For the CDR3, the DNA is TGTGCCACCAGTCGGGAGAAGACAGATACGCAGTATTTT.

A few counts support this clonotype. The V call is TRBV7-2, the J call TRBJ2-6; TRBD1 or TRBD2 may be the D gene (5 bases each). Germline V gene sequence: CDR1 SGHTA, CDR2 FQGNSA. V was clipped by 3 bases and J by 0 bases, with 18 bases between them. The CDR3 sequence is 19 residues long. The CDR3 DNA reads TGTGCCAGCAGCTTTTCCACGGCCGGGGCTAGCTCTGGGGCCAACGTCCTGACTTTC. Its translation: CASSFSTAGASSGANVLTF. The entire variable domain, with the rest obtained from reference TRBV7-2 and TRBJ2-6, is as follows: GAGVSQSPSNKVTEKGKDVELRCDPISGHTALYWYRQSLGQGLEFLIYFQGNSAPDKSGLPSDRFSAERTGGSVSTLTIQRTQQEDSAVYLCASSFSTAGASSGANVLTFGAGSRLTVL.

The rearrangement links TRBV18 to TRBJ1-2, with TRBD1 as a possible D gene (5 bases). Germline lookup yields CDR1 KGHSH and CDR2 LQKENI. The CDR3 covers 13 residues. Trimming cost V 3 bases and J 5 bases, with 10 bases left between them. CDR3 nucleotide sequence: TGTGCCAGCTCACCCGACAGTCAATATGGCTACACCTTC. Protein product: CASSPDSQYGYTF.

This clonotype was seen more than once but under ten times. The gene calls are TRBV3-1 and TRBJ2-7; 12 positions agree with TRBD1. V lost 4 bases, J lost 6 bases, and 4 bases stayed unmatched. Germline V gene lookup returns CDR1 LGHDT and CDR2 YNNKEL (reference sequence). The CDR3 totals 14 residues. CDR3 DNA sequence: TGTGCCAGCAGCCCGGGACAGGGGGCCGGCGAGCAGTACTTC. This sequence encodes CASSPGQGAGEQYF.

The chain employs TRBV7-3 and TRBJ1-6, with no clear D. Trimming shortened V by 1 base and J by 7 bases, and 5 bases separated the two germline ends. CDR3 size: 13 residues. Germline V gives CDR1 SGHTA, CDR2 FQGTGA. The CDR3, as DNA: TGTGCCAGCAGCTTAAATGGCAATTCACCCCTCCACTTT. It yields the protein CASSLNGNSPLHF.

This clonotype appeared a few times. The V and J genes are TRBV5-6 and TRBJ1-2, with D uncertain. This CDR3 has 12 residues. The germline CDR1 and CDR2 sequences are SGHDT and YYEEEE. Trimming removed 3 bases from V and 8 bases from J, with 11 bases in between. CDR3 nucleotide sequence: TGTGCCAGCAGCTCGACTGCACCCGGCTACACCTTC. It translates to CASSSTAPGYTF.

This clonotype was observed a few times. In nucleotides, the CDR3 is TGCAGCGTTGAAGATGCGGGCGTGAACACCGGGGAGCTGTTTTTT. Residues: CSVEDAGVNTGELFF. J is TRBJ2-2 and V is TRBV29-1, with TRBD2 as a possible D gene (5 bases). CDR1 SQVTM and CDR2 ANQGSEA come from the germline V gene. The CDR3 is made up of 15 amino acids. Trimming left V 0 bases short and J 1 base short, with 9 bases between.

The rearrangement uses TRBV6-5 and TRBJ1-2; unclear D gene. Trimming cost V 2 bases and J 3 bases, with 13 bases left between them. The length of the CDR3 is 15 residues. Germline assignment: CDR1 MNHEY and CDR2 SVGAGI. In DNA form, the CDR3 reads TGTGCCAGCAGTTACGGTGGTAACAGCTACTATGGCTACACCTTC. This codes for CASSYGGNSYYGYTF.

Notes on this clonotype: Since a much larger clone is just one base distant, this may be a read error. The chain is built from TRBV18 and TRBJ1-1, with 7 positions matching TRBD1. The CDR3 length is 14 residues. From germline, CDR1 is KGHSH and CDR2 LQKENI. Trimming cost V 5 bases and J 1 base; bases outside gene matches: 4. CDR3 nucleotide sequence: TGTGCCAGCTCAGCGGACAGGAAGAACACTGAAGCTTTCTTT. Protein product: CASSADRKNTEAFF.

The CDR3 loop is CASSFDTPYNEQFF. The CDR3 DNA sequence: TGTGCCAGCAGTTTCGACACACCGTACAATGAGCAGTTCTTC. The genes are TRBV12-3 or TRBV12-4 and TRBJ2-1, with D hard to call. Trimming removed 3 bases from V and 4 bases from J, with 10 bases in between. This CDR3 has 14 residues.

This clonotype showed up just a few times. The chain is built from TRBV3-1 and TRBJ1-4; 7 nucleotides match TRBD1. The germline V gene has CDR1 LGHDT and CDR2 YNNKEL (reference sequence). The CDR3 totals 15 residues. The ends lost 0 bases at V and 6 bases at J; junction bases unmatched: 4. CDR3 amino acids: CASSQEGRGDEKLFF. The CDR3 bases are TGTGCCAGCAGCCAAGAGGGCAGGGGGGATGAAAAACTGTTTTTT.

This clonotype was detected many times. The junction departs from the called germline gene at one end, perhaps through a read error. This chain joins TRBV27 and TRBJ2-1, with D possibly called TRBD1 or TRBD2 (6 bases each). The CDR3 spans 12 residues. Germline CDR1 MNHEY, CDR2 SMNVEV (reference sequence). The CDR3 region has the DNA TGTGCCAGCAGTAGCTCAGGGGCAAGGGAGGTCTTC. This encodes CASSSSGAREVF.